This T cell receptor beta chain was obtained from a study of blood T cell repertoires in COVID-19. For the study at large: Acute and convalescent COVID-19 samples came from the United States, Italy and Spain. The analysed material was cDNA or gDNA that came from T cells, B-cell-depleted T cells, or PBMCs.

In the original processing: The assay estimated nucleated cells by amplifying reference gene primers. Libraries were prepared by immunoSEQ multiplex PCR; TCRdb keeps only in-frame clonotypes and omits some of them. That table is the source of V, J and clone size, and D and trimming were worked out from the DNA. The sample includes 62,000 or so clones, 89% of them seen just once. The CDR3 totals 16 residues. J lost 3 bases, V lost 2 bases, and 5 bases had no gene match. The germline CDR1 and CDR2 sequences are SGDLS and YYNGEE. The source material was peripheral blood. The rearrangement links TRBV9 to TRBJ1-3; TRBD1 matches at 10 bases. The source of this sequence is a man aged 50 to 60 with active COVID-19. Here the CDR3 DNA reads TGTGCCAGCAGCGTTGAGGGGACAGGGGTTGGAAACACCATATATTTT. Translated: CASSVEGTGVGNTIYF.